This T cell receptor beta chain stems from a study of control samples from healthy donors and cancer patients. The germline V gene encodes CDR1 SGHAT and CDR2 FQDESV (reference sequence). J gave up 6 bases and V 5 bases, and 10 bases lay outside the gene matches. The CDR3 extends over 14 amino acids. Using immunoSEQ multiplex PCR, the repertoire was profiled, and TCRdb retains in-frame clones only, with some absent. The sample includes approximately 90,000 clones, 88% of them seen just once. This TCR came from a woman aged 70-85 years in good health. The material sequenced was blood. This sequence joins TRBV11-1 and TRBJ2-7, with 7 positions matching TRBD1. The CDR3, as DNA: TGTGCCAGCAGCACTGACAGGGTATCTTCCGAGCAGTACTTC. It translates to CASSTDRVSSEQYF.